This T cell receptor beta chain was profiled in a study of T cell repertoires in cytomegalovirus infection. Whole-study context: It can be stated that public TCR beta signatures indicated CMV infection as well as a matching HLA type. Regarding the study as a whole: The ex vivo response was dominated by HLA-C-restricted CMV-specific TCR beta clonotypes. Summed public TCR beta family frequency identified CMV carriers bearing the relevant HLA.

Looked up from germline, CDR1 is SGHKS and CDR2 is YYEKEE (reference sequence). The CDR3 is made up of 14 amino acids. TCRdb ran MiXCR on the reads and lists one entry per CDR3 protein. The table shows under 50,000 distinct CDR3 sequences, with roughly 22% occurring only once. As for this clonotype: Antigen: not known. A read error may produce the germline difference seen at one junction end.

The specimen was PBMCs, sequenced either directly or after in vitro stimulation (not recorded which). The sequence derives from a human donor in good health (CMV status not recorded). Some clones in this sample may be carry-over from other donors' samples. J is TRBJ2-3 and V is TRBV5-5; no clear D. CDR3 DNA: TGTGCCAGCAGCTTGGATGTCCGCACAGATACGGAGTATTTT. It translates to CASSLDVRTDTEYF.